This T cell receptor beta chain was sequenced during a study of cytomegalovirus exposure and HLA in healthy donors. Study-level findings and limits: Donors belonging to an Asian-associated ancestry cluster reportedly showed fewer N-insertions in productive TCRs than the approximately 680-donor mean, according to what a later analysis found. The classifier reportedly diagnosed cytomegalovirus status with high specificity and sensitivity.

The PCR had 60 Vbeta and 13 Jbeta primers. The assay was immunoSEQ multiplex PCR, and TCRdb's table has in-frame clones only and misses some. The repertoire has 75,000 to 95,000 clones, around 85% of them found once; the top ten carry 2.1%. In this sample, this clone turned up once. Its matching antigen is unknown. Trimming took off 7 bases at V and 6 bases at J, with 13 bases between the two ends. This CDR3 comprises 12 residues. Germline V gene lookup returns CDR1 SGHRS and CDR2 YFSETQ. Source material: PBMCs. V is TRBV5-1 and J is TRBJ1-2; D is possibly TRBD1 (6 bases). The TCR was taken from a man aged 18 to 29 in good health and CMV-seronegative. Here the CDR3 reads CASRNPGDGYTF. The CDR3 region has the DNA TGCGCCAGCCGGAACCCAGGGGATGGCTACACCTTC.